This TCR beta chain was recovered during a study of blood T cell repertoires in COVID-19. Study-wide context: Sites in the United States, Italy and Spain provided acute and convalescent COVID-19 samples. PBMCs, B-cell-depleted T cells, or T cells provided the cDNA or gDNA that made up the material.

Original analysis: For nucleated cells, counts were estimated from reference gene primer amplification. The method was immunoSEQ multiplex PCR; TCRdb's version includes in-frame clones alone and lacks a portion of them. The D gene and trimming were derived from the DNA, and the V and J assignments and clone size from that table. The sample contains roughly 220,000 clones, 90% of which appear only once. Regarding this clone: The same CDR3 also results from other DNA sequences found in this sample.

Germline trimming cut 2 bases from V and 7 bases from J; bases unmatched to any gene: 1. This CDR3 comprises 14 residues. The germline CDR1 and CDR2 sequences are SGHRS and YFSETQ. Participant-given clinical history determined each cohort assignment. This TCR was recovered from a man aged 30-40 years who had been exposed to COVID-19. The chain uses TRBV5-1 and TRBJ1-6; 9 bases are a match to TRBD1. Sequencing was performed on PBMCs or T cells enriched from blood (not recorded which). CDR3: CASSLGQGNSPLHF. CDR3 nucleotide sequence: TGCGCCAGCAGCTTAGGACAGGGGAATTCACCCCTCCACTTT.